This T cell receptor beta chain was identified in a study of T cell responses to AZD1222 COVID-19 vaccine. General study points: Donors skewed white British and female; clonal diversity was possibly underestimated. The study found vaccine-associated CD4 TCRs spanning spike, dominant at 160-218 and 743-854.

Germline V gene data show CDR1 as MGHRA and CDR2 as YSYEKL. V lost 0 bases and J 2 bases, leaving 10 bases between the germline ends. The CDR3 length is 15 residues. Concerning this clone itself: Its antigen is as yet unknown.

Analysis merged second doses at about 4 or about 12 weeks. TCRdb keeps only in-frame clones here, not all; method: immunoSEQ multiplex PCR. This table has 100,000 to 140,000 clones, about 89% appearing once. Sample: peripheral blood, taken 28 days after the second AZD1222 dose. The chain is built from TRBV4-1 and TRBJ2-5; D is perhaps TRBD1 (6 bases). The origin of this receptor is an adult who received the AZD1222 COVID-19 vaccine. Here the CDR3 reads CASSQEGHIQETQYF. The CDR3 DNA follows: TGCGCCAGCAGCCAAGAGGGACACATACAAGAGACCCAGTACTTC.